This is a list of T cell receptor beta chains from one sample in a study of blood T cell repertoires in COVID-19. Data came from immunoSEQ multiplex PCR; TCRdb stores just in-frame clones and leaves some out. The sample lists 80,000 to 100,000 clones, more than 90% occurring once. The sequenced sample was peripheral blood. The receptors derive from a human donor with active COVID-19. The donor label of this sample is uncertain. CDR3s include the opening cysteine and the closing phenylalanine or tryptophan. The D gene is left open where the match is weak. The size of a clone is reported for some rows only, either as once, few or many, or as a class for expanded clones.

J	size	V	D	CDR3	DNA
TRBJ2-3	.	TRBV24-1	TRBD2	CATSEPRGADTQYF	TGTGCCACCAGTGAACCTCGGGGGGCAGATACGCAGTATTTT
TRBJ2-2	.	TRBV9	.	CASSPRGTGELFF	TGTGCCAGCAGCCCCCGGGGTACCGGGGAGCTGTTTTTT
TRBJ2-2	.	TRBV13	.	CASSSLELPRTGELFF	TGTGCCAGCAGCAGTCTTGAGCTACCGAGAACCGGGGAGCTGTTTTTT
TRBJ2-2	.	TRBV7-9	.	CASSRRETNTGELFF	TGTGCCAGCAGCCGGAGGGAGACGAACACCGGGGAGCTGTTTTTT
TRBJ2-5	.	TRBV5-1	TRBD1	CASSLGGTGGRQETQYF	TGCGCCAGCAGCTTGGGCGGGACAGGGGGCAGGCAAGAGACCCAGTACTTC
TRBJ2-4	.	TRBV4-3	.	CASSQDRGVTIQYF	TGCGCCAGCAGCCAAGACAGGGGTGTTACCATTCAGTACTTC
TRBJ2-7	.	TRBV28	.	CASSADIYEQYF	TGTGCCAGCAGTGCCGACATCTACGAGCAGTACTTC
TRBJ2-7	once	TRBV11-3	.	CASSLYFYEQYF	TGTGCCAGCAGCTTGTACTTCTACGAGCAGTACTTC
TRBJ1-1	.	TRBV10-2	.	CASSHAKSSVMNTEAFF	TGCGCCAGCAGTCACGCCAAATCCAGTGTAATGAACACTGAAGCTTTCTTT
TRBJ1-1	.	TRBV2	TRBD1	CASRGQGLDTEAFF	TGTGCCAGCAGGGGACAGGGGTTGGACACTGAAGCTTTCTTT
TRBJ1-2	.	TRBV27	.	CASSLAGPRYGYTF	TGTGCCAGCAGTTTAGCGGGGCCGCGGTATGGCTACACCTTC
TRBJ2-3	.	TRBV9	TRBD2	CASSLQLAGPIYTDTQYF	TGTGCCAGCAGCCTTCAATTAGCGGGGCCAATATACACAGATACGCAGTATTTT
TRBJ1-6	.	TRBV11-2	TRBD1	CASSQPSDRGNSPLHF	TGTGCCAGCAGCCAACCCTCGGACAGGGGAAATTCACCCCTCCACTTT
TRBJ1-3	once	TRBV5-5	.	CASSLAPSSGNTIYF	TGTGCCAGCAGCTTGGCCCCGAGCTCTGGAAACACCATATATTTT
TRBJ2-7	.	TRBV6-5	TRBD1	CASHRGRSEQYF	TGTGCCAGCCACAGGGGTCGGAGCGAGCAGTACTTC
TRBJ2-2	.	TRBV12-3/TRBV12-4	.	CASSFSGELFF	TGTGCCAGCAGTTTTAGCGGGGAGCTGTTTTTT
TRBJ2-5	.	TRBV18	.	CASSILDTQETQYF	TGTGCCAGCTCGATCCTAGATACTCAAGAGACCCAGTACTTC
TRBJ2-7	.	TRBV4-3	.	CASSQEGRGPASYEQYF	TGCGCCAGCAGCCAAGAGGGGCGGGGCCCCGCATCCTACGAGCAGTACTTC